The TCR beta chain under discussion was sequenced for a study of T-cell reconstitution after alpha-beta-depleted transplantation in children. It was with unique molecular identifiers that the TCRbeta library was prepared. TCRdb called the PCR reads again in MiXCR, with one record for every CDR3 protein. The sample contains 250,000 to 350,000 distinct CDR3 sequences, roughly 9.5% of which appear only once. The germline gives CDR1 SGHDN, CDR2 FVKESK. The CDR3 is made up of 16 amino acids. Notes on this clonotype: An end of the junction does not agree with germline; a read error may underlie this.

Sequencing was performed on PBMCs from the stem cell graft donor, taken from the stem cell graft. This sequence originates from a human donor who donated a stem cell graft to a child with SCID. The rearrangement uses TRBV14 and TRBJ2-5, with 7 bases fitting TRBD2. This CDR3 reads CASSQVGGVDQETQYF. The CDR3 bases are TGTGCCAGCAGTCAAGTGGGAGGGGTAGACCAAGAGACCCAGTACTTC.